This TCR beta chain comes out of a study of cytomegalovirus exposure and HLA in healthy donors. Study-level points and caveats: TCR beta V segments were, for the most part, productive about 87% or about 30% of the time in an earlier analysis.

The PCR was carried out with 60 Vbeta primers and 13 Jbeta primers. TCRdb keeps only in-frame clones here, not all; method: immunoSEQ multiplex PCR. The sample has approximately 190,000 clones; around 78% are singletons. The V gene end was trimmed by 4 bases and the J gene end by 4 bases; junction bases not matched to a gene: 6. This CDR3 region has 15 residues. Germline-derived CDR1 and CDR2 are MNHNY and SVGAGI (reference sequence). This clone was seen a handful of times. Its antigen is not known. This receptor was taken from a woman younger than 45 in good health and CMV-seropositive. What was sequenced was PBMCs. This chain links TRBV6-6 with TRBJ2-2; 7 nucleotides align to TRBD1. The CDR3 spells CASSLWAGGTGELFF. CDR3 nucleotide sequence: TGTGCCAGCAGTTTATGGGCAGGGGGCACCGGGGAGCTGTTTTTT.